The 7 T cell receptor beta chains listed next were all sequenced from one sample in a study of T cell responses to AZD1222 COVID-19 vaccine. Generated by immunoSEQ multiplex PCR, the TCRdb table keeps only in-frame clones and is missing some. The top ten clones hold about 7.9% of a sample with about 130,000 clones, 65% to 90% of them seen once. Sequenced here: peripheral blood, sampled 28 days after the second dose of the MenACWY control vaccine. These receptors were collected from an adult who received the MenACWY meningococcal vaccine as a control.

This clone was seen at least ten times. This chain connects TRBV4-1 to TRBJ1-1; no reliable D call. Trimming stripped 4 bases from V and 4 bases from J, with 7 bases between. Germline values: CDR1 MGHRA, CDR2 YSYEKL. This CDR3 region has 12 residues. CDR3 DNA: TGCGCCAGCAGCCTTTTGGGCACTGAAGCTTTCTTT. It yields the protein CASSLLGTEAFF.

The J gene is TRBJ1-1, the V gene TRBV12-3 or TRBV12-4; D not certain. V dropped 6 bases and J dropped 11 bases, with 13 bases sitting between them. This CDR3 comprises 11 residues. CDR3 loop: CASSQSYSAFF. CDR3 DNA: TGTGCCAGCAGCCAGAGCTACAGCGCTTTCTTT.

This chain uses TRBV10-2 with TRBJ1-3; D remains ambiguous. Trimming removed 4 bases at V and 4 bases at J, with 5 bases between. The CDR3 has 12 amino acids. Germline V gene data show CDR1 as WSHSY and CDR2 as SAAADI. As DNA, the CDR3 is TGCGCCAGCAGTGTCGTCGGAAACACCATATATTTT. Its translation: CASSVVGNTIYF.

In this sample, this clone turned up once. This rearrangement joins TRBV2 to TRBJ1-2; D is unresolved. Per germline, CDR1 SNHLY and CDR2 FYNNEI. The CDR3 covers 13 residues. V lost 2 bases to trimming and J lost 7 bases, with 11 bases between them. The CDR3 region is CASSEFVSSGYTF. The CDR3 bases are TGTGCCAGCAGTGAATTTGTGTCTTCTGGCTACACCTTC.

The chain uses TRBV6-1 and TRBJ1-2, with 8 bases matching TRBD1. The CDR3 length is 19 residues. The V gene end was trimmed by 0 bases and the J gene end by 3 bases; junction bases not matched to a gene: 15. Germline-derived CDR1 and CDR2 are MNHNS and SASEGT. The chain's CDR3 is CASSEAYQGALLFDYGYTF. The CDR3 bases are TGTGCCAGCAGTGAAGCATATCAGGGGGCGCTTCTTTTTGACTATGGCTACACCTTC.

This chain connects TRBV7-9 to TRBJ1-1; D is ambiguous. The CDR3 runs 12 residues. V was cut by 2 bases and J by 11 bases, with 12 bases left in between. Germline CDR1 is SEHNR and CDR2 is FQNEAQ (reference sequence). The DNA for the CDR3 is TGTGCCAGCAGCTTAAGGGTTTCGGAGGCTTTCTTT. It yields the protein CASSLRVSEAFF.

The genes are TRBV16 and TRBJ1-1; D uncertain. The CDR3 has 14 residues. With 4 bases removed from V and 4 bases from J, the gap between germline ends came to 13 bases. Germline CDR1 is KGHSY and CDR2 is FQNENV. For the CDR3, the DNA is TGTGCCAGCAGCCCGAAAGTGGGTGGCACTGAAGCTTTCTTT. Residues: CASSPKVGGTEAFF.